This TCR beta chain stems from a study of T cells after yellow fever vaccination. TCR cDNA was made by 5'RACE template switching, adding a universal primer site and UMIs. Each CDR3 protein is one row after TCRdb ran MiXCR on the 5' RACE reads. The repertoire includes about 360,000 distinct CDR3 sequences, approximately 6% of them detected once, and approximately 15% sits in the top ten. The table lists this clonotype with many counts. V lost 5 bases, J lost 3 bases, and 10 bases stayed unmatched. This CDR3 comprises 16 residues. In germline, CDR1 is SGHTA, CDR2 FQGNSA. The sequenced sample was PBMCs, obtained 5 days after the yellow fever booster vaccination. The J gene is TRBJ1-1, the V gene TRBV7-2; 9 bases match TRBD1. The receptor's source is a man aged 30 to 45 who received the YFV17D yellow fever vaccine. The CDR3: CASSLGTGREYTEAFF. The CDR3, as DNA: TGTGCCAGCAGCCTCGGGACAGGGAGGGAATACACTGAAGCTTTCTTT.